This T cell receptor (beta chain) was retrieved from a study of blood T cell repertoires in COVID-19. Across the whole study: Material from acute and convalescent COVID-19 was sourced from the United States, Italy and Spain. PBMCs, B-cell-depleted T cells, or T cells provided the cDNA or gDNA that made up the material.

Seattle patients were enrolled while actively infected and followed longitudinally. In the authors' workflow: Reference gene primer amplification in the assay estimated nucleated cell counts. TCRdb's table, derived via immunoSEQ multiplex PCR, lists solely in-frame clones and lacks some. That table furnishes V, J and clone size, whereas the DNA furnished D and trimming. The sample contains some 270,000 clones, around 82% of which appear only once. This receptor was taken from a person aged 65-85 years with COVID-19, enrolled during active disease. Sequencing was done on a sample of peripheral blood.

The CDR3: CASTGGNQPQHF. DNA for the CDR3: TGTGCCAGTACAGGGGGCAATCAGCCCCAGCATTTT. The rearrangement joins TRBV28 to TRBJ1-5, with 7 positions matching TRBD1. V gave up 9 bases and J gave up 2 bases; unmatched junction bases: 1. CDR3 length equals 12 residues. Germline V gene lookup returns CDR1 MDHEN and CDR2 SYDVKM. The complete variable domain, with remaining parts taken from reference TRBV28 and TRBJ1-5, reads DVKVTQSSRYLVKRTGEKVFLECVQDMDHENMFWYRQDPGLGLRLIYFSYDVKMKEKGDIPEGYSVSREKKERFSLILESASTNQTSMYLCASTGGNQPQHFGDGTRLSIL.